This note documents a single TCR beta chain sequence. Produced via immunoSEQ multiplex PCR; TCRdb's table is partial and in-frame only. The sample contains roughly 45,000 clones, around 77% of which appear only once. The data were obtained in a study of PD-1 blockade in mismatch repair-deficient tumors. Study at large: Patients had approximately 11 mismatch repair-deficient cancer types and were previously treated and progressing.

V lost 1 base, J lost 6 bases, and 6 bases lay in between. CDR1 and CDR2 from the germline V gene are LGHNA and YNFKEQ. This CDR3 spans 13 amino acids. This TCR was sampled from an adult with mismatch repair-deficient cancer. The specimen was PBMCs, collected before pembrolizumab treatment. The V and J genes are TRBV4-2 and TRBJ2-2; D ambiguous. CDR3 protein: CASSQGGPGELFF. Here the CDR3 DNA reads TGTGCCAGCAGCCAAGGTGGCCCCGGGGAGCTGTTTTTT.